These 6 T cell receptor beta chains were sequenced from one sample in a study of control samples from healthy donors and cancer patients. The table came from immunoSEQ multiplex PCR; TCRdb's copy has only in-frame clones and leaves some out. The data show approximately 52,000 clones, with approximately 94% seen just once and roughly 1.1% held by the top ten. Source material: blood. The source is a woman under 30 in good health.

On this clone itself: The sample holds other DNA sequences that translate to the same CDR3. The chain uses TRBV9 and TRBJ1-5, with 8 bases matching TRBD1. This CDR3 has 15 amino acids. Germline assignment: CDR1 SGDLS and CDR2 YYNGEE. Losses at the gene ends were 4 bases for V and 4 bases for J; bases not matched to a gene: 7. CDR3 in amino acids: CASSPGQGGNQPQHF. The DNA of the CDR3 is TGTGCCAGCAGCCCTGGACAGGGTGGGAATCAGCCCCAGCATTTT.

This clone was picked up one time. J is TRBJ1-1 and V is TRBV5-1; D is undetermined. There are 14 residues in the CDR3. The V gene lost 2 bases and the J gene lost 5 bases, with 13 bases spanning the gap. Germline values: CDR1 SGHRS, CDR2 YFSETQ. CDR3 in amino acids: CASSLSRLGTEAFF. CDR3 bases: TGCGCCAGCAGCTTATCACGGCTGGGGACTGAAGCTTTCTTT.

Regarding this clone: This sample also contains other DNA sequences that code for the same CDR3. The chain joins TRBV15 to TRBJ2-7; no firm D call. Germline CDR1 reads LNHNV; CDR2 reads YYDKDF (reference sequence). The V end was cut by 1 base, the J end by 6 bases, with 10 bases between. CDR3 length equals 13 residues. For the CDR3, the DNA is TGTGCCACCAGCAGAGTGCCATCAGGCGAGCAGTACTTC. Residues: CATSRVPSGEQYF.

This chain joins TRBV6-5 and TRBJ2-7; D is uncertain. V shed 6 bases and J shed 3 bases, with 18 bases lying between them. This CDR3 is 15 amino acids long. Germline V lookup: CDR1 MNHEY, CDR2 SVGAGI. The CDR3 protein is CASSTDQRSFYEQYF. Here the CDR3 DNA reads TGTGCCAGCAGCACCGACCAGCGATCCTTCTACGAGCAGTACTTC.

The chain uses TRBV4-2 and TRBJ2-6; D is possibly TRBD2 (6 bases). Germline CDR1 is LGHNA and CDR2 is YNFKEQ. V lost 4 bases and J lost 0, with 10 bases in between. CDR3 length: 16 amino acids. The CDR3 DNA is TGTGCCAGCAGCCGGGAGGCAGACTCTGGGGCCAACGTCCTGACTTTC. Protein sequence: CASSREADSGANVLTF.

This chain joins TRBV11-2 and TRBJ1-3; D remains unclear. This CDR3 region has 15 residues. Trimming took 1 base from V and 0 from J, leaving 7 bases between them. CDR1 is SGHAT and CDR2 is FQNNGV in the germline V gene. The CDR3 DNA sequence: TGTGCCAGCAGCTTAGGTGGGCTCTCTGGAAACACCATATATTTT. Its protein product is CASSLGGLSGNTIYF.